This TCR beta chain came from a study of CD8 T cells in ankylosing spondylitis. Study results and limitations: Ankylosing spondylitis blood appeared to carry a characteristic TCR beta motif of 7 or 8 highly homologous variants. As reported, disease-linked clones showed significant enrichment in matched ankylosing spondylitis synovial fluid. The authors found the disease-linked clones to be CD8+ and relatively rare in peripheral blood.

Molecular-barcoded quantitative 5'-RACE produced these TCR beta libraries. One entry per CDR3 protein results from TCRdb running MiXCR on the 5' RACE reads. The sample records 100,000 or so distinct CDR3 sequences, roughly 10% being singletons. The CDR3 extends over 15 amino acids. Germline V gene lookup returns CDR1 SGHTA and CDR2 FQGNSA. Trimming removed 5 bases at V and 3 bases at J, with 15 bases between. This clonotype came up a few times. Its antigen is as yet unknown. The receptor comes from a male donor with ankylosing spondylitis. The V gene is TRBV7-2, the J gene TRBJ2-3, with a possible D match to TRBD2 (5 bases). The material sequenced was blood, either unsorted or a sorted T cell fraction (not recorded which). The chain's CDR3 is CASSQSGVRTDTQYF. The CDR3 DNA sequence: TGTGCCAGCAGCCAAAGCGGAGTTAGAACAGATACGCAGTATTTT. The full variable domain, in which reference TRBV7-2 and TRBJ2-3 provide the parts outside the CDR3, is GAGVSQSPSNKVTEKGKDVELRCDPISGHTALYWYRQSLGQGLEFLIYFQGNSAPDKSGLPSDRFSAERTGGSVSTLTIQRTQQEDSAVYLCASSQSGVRTDTQYFGPGTRLTVL.